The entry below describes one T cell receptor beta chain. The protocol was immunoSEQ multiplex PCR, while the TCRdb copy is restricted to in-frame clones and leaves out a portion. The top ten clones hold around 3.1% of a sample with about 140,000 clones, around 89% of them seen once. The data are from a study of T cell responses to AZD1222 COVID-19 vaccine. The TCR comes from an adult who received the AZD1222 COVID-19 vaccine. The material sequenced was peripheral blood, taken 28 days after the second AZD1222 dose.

CDR3 coding DNA: TGCGCCAGCAGCCAGCAGGGACAGGGAAAGGGAGATACGCAGTATTTT. This encodes CASSQQGQGKGDTQYF. V usage is TRBV5-1 and J usage is TRBJ2-3; 9 bases are shared with TRBD1. In germline, CDR1 is SGHRS, CDR2 YFSETQ. CDR3 size: 16 residues. V lost 4 bases and J lost 5; bases outside the gene matches: 11.